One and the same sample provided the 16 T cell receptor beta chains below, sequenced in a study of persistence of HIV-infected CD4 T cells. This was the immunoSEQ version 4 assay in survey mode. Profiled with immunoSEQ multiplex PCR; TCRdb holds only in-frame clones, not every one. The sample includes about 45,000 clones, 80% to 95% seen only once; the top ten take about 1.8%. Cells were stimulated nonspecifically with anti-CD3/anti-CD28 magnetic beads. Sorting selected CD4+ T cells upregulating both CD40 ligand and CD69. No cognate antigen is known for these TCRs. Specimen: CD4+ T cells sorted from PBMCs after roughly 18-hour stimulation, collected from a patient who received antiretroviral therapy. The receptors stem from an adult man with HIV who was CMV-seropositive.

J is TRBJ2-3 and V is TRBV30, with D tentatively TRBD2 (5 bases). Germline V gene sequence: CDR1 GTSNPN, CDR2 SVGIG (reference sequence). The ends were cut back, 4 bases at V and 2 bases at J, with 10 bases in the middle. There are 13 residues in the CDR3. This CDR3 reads CAWKRAITDTQYF. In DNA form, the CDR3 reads TGTGCCTGGAAGAGGGCAATCACAGATACGCAGTATTTT. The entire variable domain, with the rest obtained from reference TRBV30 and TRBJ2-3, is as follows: SQTIHQWPATLVQPVGSPLSLECTVEGTSNPNLYWYRQAAGRGLQLLFYSVGIGQISSEVPQNLSASRPQDRQFILSSKKLLLSDSGFYLCAWKRAITDTQYFGPGTRLTVL.

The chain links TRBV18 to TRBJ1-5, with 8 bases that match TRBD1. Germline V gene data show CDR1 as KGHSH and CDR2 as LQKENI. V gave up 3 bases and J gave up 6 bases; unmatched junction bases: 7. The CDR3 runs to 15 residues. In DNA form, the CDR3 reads TGTGCCAGCTCACCCGGACAGGGCGGAAGTCAGCCCCAGCATTTT. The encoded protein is CASSPGQGGSQPQHF.

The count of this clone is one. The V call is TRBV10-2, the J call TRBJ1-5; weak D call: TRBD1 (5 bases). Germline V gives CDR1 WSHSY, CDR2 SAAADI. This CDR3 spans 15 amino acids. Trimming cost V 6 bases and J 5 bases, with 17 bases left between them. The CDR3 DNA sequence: TGCGCCAGCAGCTGGGCAGGGAGTGGCGATCAGCCCCAGCATTTT. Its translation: CASSWAGSGDQPQHF.

Here the CDR3 reads CASSVDLRAGGNTIYF. CDR3 coding DNA: TGTGCCAGCAGCGTAGACCTCAGGGCGGGGGGAAACACCATATATTTT. V gene TRBV9 combines with J gene TRBJ1-3; possible D gene TRBD1, 5 bases. V lost 0 bases and J lost 4, with 14 bases in between. CDR3 size: 16 residues. Germline loops: CDR1 SGDLS, CDR2 YYNGEE.

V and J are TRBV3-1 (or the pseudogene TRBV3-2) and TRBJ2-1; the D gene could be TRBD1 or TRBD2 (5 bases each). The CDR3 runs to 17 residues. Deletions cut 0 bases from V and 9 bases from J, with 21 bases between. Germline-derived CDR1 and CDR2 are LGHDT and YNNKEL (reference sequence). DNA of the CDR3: TGTGCCAGCAGCCAAGATTGGGGACCCGCAAGCCTCAGTGAGCAGTTCTTC. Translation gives CASSQDWGPASLSEQFF.

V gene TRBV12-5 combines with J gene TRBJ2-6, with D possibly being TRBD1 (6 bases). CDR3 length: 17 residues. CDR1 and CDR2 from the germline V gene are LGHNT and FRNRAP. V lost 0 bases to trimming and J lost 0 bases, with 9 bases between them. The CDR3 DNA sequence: TGTGCTAGTGGTTTGGTAGGACAGCCCTCTGGGGCCAACGTCCTGACTTTC. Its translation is CASGLVGQPSGANVLTF.

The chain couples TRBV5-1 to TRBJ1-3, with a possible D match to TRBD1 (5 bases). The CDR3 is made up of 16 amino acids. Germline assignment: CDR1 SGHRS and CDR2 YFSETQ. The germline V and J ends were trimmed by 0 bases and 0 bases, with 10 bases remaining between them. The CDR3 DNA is TGCGCCAGCAGCTTGGCGGGGGGAAACTCTGGAAACACCATATATTTT. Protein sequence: CASSLAGGNSGNTIYF.

The CDR3 DNA sequence: TGTGCCAGCAGTTATAGTCTGGGCTATGGCTACACCTTC. This sequence encodes CASSYSLGYGYTF. The V gene is TRBV27, the J gene TRBJ1-2, with D unclear. V was cut by 4 bases and J by 4 bases, with 10 bases left in between. The CDR3 has 13 residues. Germline V gene sequence: CDR1 MNHEY, CDR2 SMNVEV (reference sequence).

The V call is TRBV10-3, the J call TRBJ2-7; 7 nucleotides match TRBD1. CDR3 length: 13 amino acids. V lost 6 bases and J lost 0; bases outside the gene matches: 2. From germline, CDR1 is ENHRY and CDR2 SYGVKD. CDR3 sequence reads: CAIRQGPSYEQYF. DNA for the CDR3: TGTGCCATCAGACAGGGGCCCTCCTACGAGCAGTACTTC.

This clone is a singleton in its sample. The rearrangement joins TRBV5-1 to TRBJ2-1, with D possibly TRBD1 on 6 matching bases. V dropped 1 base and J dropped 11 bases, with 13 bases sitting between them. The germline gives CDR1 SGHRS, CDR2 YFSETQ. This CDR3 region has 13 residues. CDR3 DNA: TGCGCCAGCAGCTTGTCACCTGACAGGCAGCAGTTCTTC. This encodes CASSLSPDRQQFF.

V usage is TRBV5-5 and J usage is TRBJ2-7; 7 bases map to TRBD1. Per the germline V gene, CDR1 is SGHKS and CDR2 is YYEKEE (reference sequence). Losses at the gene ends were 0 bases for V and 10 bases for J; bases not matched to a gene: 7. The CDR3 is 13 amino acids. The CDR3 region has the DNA TGTGCCAGCAGCTTGGGCGACAGGGAAAAACAGTACTTC. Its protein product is CASSLGDREKQYF.

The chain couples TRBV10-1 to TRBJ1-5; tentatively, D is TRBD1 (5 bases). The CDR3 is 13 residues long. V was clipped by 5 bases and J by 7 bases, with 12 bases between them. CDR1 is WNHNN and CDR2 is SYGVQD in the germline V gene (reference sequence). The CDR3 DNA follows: TGCGCCAGCAGTCCGGCGGGGCGCCAGCCCCAGCATTTT. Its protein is CASSPAGRQPQHF.

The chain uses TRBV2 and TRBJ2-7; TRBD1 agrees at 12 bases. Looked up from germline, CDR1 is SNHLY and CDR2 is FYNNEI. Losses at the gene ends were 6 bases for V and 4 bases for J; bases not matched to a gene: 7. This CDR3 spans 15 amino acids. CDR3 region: CASRDRDRGQYEQYF. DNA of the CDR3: TGTGCCAGCAGGGACCGGGACAGGGGGCAGTACGAGCAGTACTTC.

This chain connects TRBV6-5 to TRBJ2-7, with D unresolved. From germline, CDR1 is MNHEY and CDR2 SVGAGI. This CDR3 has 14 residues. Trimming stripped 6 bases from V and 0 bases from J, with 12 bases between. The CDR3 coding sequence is TGTGCCAGCAGGGACGGATTTAGCTCCTACGAGCAGTACTTC. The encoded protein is CASRDGFSSYEQYF.

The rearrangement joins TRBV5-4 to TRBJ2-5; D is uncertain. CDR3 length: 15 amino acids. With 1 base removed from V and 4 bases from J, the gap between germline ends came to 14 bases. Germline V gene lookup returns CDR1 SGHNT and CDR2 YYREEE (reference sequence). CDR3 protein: CASSLRHPTGETQYF. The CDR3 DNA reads TGTGCCAGCAGCTTGAGGCACCCCACGGGAGAGACCCAGTACTTC.

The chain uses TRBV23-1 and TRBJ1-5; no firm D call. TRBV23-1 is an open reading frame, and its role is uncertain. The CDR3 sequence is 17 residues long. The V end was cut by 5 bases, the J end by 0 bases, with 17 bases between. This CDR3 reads CASSDIPHRPSNQPQHF. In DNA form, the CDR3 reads TGCGCCAGCAGTGATATTCCACACCGCCCTAGCAATCAGCCCCAGCATTTT.